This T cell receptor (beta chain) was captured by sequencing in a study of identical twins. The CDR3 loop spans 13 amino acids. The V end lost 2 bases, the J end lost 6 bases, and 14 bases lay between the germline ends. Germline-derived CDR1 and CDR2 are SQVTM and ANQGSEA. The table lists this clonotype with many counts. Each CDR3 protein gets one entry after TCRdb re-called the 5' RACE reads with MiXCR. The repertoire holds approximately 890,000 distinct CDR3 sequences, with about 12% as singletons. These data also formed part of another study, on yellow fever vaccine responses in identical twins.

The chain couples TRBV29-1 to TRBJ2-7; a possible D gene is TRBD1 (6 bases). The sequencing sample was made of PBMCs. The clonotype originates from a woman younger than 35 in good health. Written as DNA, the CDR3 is TGCAGCGTTGAAAAGAACAGGGAGTCCGAGCAGTACTTC. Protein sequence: CSVEKNRESEQYF.